The 27 T cell receptor beta chains below come from one sample, sequenced in a study of T-cell reconstitution after alpha-beta-depleted transplantation in children. TCRbeta library preparation incorporated unique molecular identifiers. TCRdb processed the PCR reads anew with MiXCR; each CDR3 protein has one entry. In the table there are about 490,000 distinct CDR3 sequences, roughly 10% of which are singletons. The sequenced sample was PBMCs, obtained before TCRalphabeta/CD19-depleted stem cell transplant. Receptors were obtained from a child under 10 years old with inherited bone marrow failure, due to receive a stem cell transplant.

This clonotype showed up many times. The chain combines TRBV4-1 with TRBJ1-1; D might be TRBD1 (5 bases). The CDR3 consists of 15 residues. V was shortened by 4 bases and J by 1 base, with 13 bases between the two germline ends. Germline V gives CDR1 MGHRA, CDR2 YSYEKL. The CDR3 sequence: CASSRLLQGNTEAFF. In DNA, the CDR3 is TGCGCCAGCAGCCGATTACTTCAGGGGAACACTGAAGCTTTCTTT.

The chain recombines TRBV4-1 with TRBJ2-7; D gene ambiguous. The CDR3 runs to 15 residues. Germline V CDR1 and CDR2: MGHRA, YSYEKL. V dropped 1 base and J dropped 10 bases, with 20 bases sitting between them. The CDR3 nucleotides are TGCGCCAGCAGCCAAGCTCCAGGACCCGATCCTGGACAGTACTTC. It translates to CASSQAPGPDPGQYF.

Ten or more counts support this clonotype. The chain carries TRBV27 and TRBJ2-3, with 11 bases fitting TRBD1. The CDR3 extends over 15 amino acids. After removal of 4 bases from V and 5 bases from J, the junction contained 5 bases not matched to a gene. Germline assignment: CDR1 MNHEY and CDR2 SMNVEV (reference sequence). CDR3 nucleotide sequence: TGTGCCAGCAGTTCCGGGACAGGGGGTATAGATACGCAGTATTTT. It specifies CASSSGTGGIDTQYF.

This clonotype was observed many times. The CDR3: CASSLDWRNYEQYF. CDR3 DNA sequence: TGCGCCAGCAGCTTGGACTGGCGGAACTACGAGCAGTACTTC. The chain employs TRBV5-1 and TRBJ2-7, with D hard to call. From germline, CDR1 is SGHRS and CDR2 YFSETQ. There are 14 residues in the CDR3. V was clipped by 0 bases and J by 3 bases, with 10 bases between them.

This clonotype was counted many times. This rearrangement joins TRBV27 to TRBJ1-1; weak D call: TRBD1 (6 bases). This CDR3 is 14 amino acids long. V lost 5 bases and J lost 5, with 15 bases in between. Germline V CDR1 and CDR2: MNHEY, SMNVEV (reference sequence). CDR3 nucleotide sequence: TGTGCCAGCAGTCCACTAGGGGGATGGACTGAAGCTTTCTTT. This translates into CASSPLGGWTEAFF.

This clonotype was seen ten or more times. The chain joins TRBV5-1 to TRBJ2-7; 11 bases agree with TRBD2. CDR3 size: 15 residues. Germline CDR1 SGHRS, CDR2 YFSETQ. The V gene end was trimmed by 4 bases and the J gene end by 5 bases; junction bases not matched to a gene: 8. The DNA of the CDR3 is TGCGCCAGCAGCAAAGATAGCGGGAGGGTGGACGAGCAGTACTTC. Residues: CASSKDSGRVDEQYF.

This clonotype has only a few counts. This sequence joins TRBV19 and TRBJ2-1, with 10 bases aligning to TRBD1. This CDR3 has 16 amino acids. Germline V lookup: CDR1 LNHDA, CDR2 SQIVND (reference sequence). With V trimmed by 0 bases and J by 9 bases, 8 bases remained unmatched. The CDR3 region has the DNA TGTGCCAGTAGTATAGACTGGCGACAGGGGGCGTTTGAGCAGTTCTTC. Its translation: CASSIDWRQGAFEQFF. Filled out from reference TRBV19 and TRBJ2-1, the complete variable domain reads DGGITQSPKYLFRKEGQNVTLSCEQNLNHDAMYWYRQDPGQGLRLIYYSQIVNDFQKGDIAEGYSVSREKKESFPLTVTSAQKNPTAFYLCASSIDWRQGAFEQFFGPGTRLTVL.

This clonotype was observed many times. This chain connects TRBV20-1 to TRBJ1-4; the D is unclear. Trimming removed 6 bases from V and 5 bases from J, with 10 bases in between. This CDR3 is 12 amino acids long. CDR1 is DFQATT, CDR2 SNEGSKA, per germline (reference sequence). Here the CDR3 reads CSAGGKNEKLFF. In nucleotides, the CDR3 is TGCAGTGCCGGAGGAAAGAATGAAAAACTGTTTTTT.

At least ten counts were recorded for this clonotype. The CDR3 DNA reads TGTGCCAGCAGCCATCGACAGGGTAGCACTGAAGCTTTCTTT. Translation gives CASSHRQGSTEAFF. V gene TRBV7-6 combines with J gene TRBJ1-1; 7 nucleotides agree with TRBD1. CDR1 is SGHVS and CDR2 is FNYEAQ in the germline V gene. The CDR3 loop spans 14 amino acids. Trimming at V came to 5 bases and at J to 4 bases, leaving 7 bases not matched to a gene.

In nucleotides, the CDR3 is TGTGCCAGCAGCTTCGGTCTAGCGGGGTTTGGCGACGAGCAGTACTTC. Encoded protein: CASSFGLAGFGDEQYF. This chain uses TRBV7-9 with TRBJ2-7, with TRBD2 identical over 9 bases. V was pared by 3 bases and J by 5 bases, with 11 bases of the junction left unmatched. Germline V CDR1 and CDR2: SEHNR, FQNEAQ (reference sequence). The CDR3 is 16 residues long.

This clonotype was seen many times. The J gene is TRBJ2-1, the V gene TRBV6-2 or TRBV6-3; unclear D gene. Trimming removed 3 bases at V and 3 bases at J, with 18 bases between. The V gene's germline CDR1 is MNHEY and CDR2 SVGEGT. The CDR3 runs 17 residues. The CDR3 nucleotides are TGTGCCAGCAGTTATTACGAAACGGCGTCTTACTACAATGAGCAGTTCTTC. The encoded protein is CASSYYETASYYNEQFF.

As to this clonotype: This may stem from a read error, because a much larger clone lies one nucleotide away. V is TRBV29-1 and J is TRBJ2-7; D ambiguous. Germline CDR1 is SQVTM and CDR2 is ANQGSEA. This CDR3 is 12 amino acids long. The V end lost 7 bases, the J end lost 4 bases, and 14 bases lay between the germline ends. The CDR3 is CSAYTATYEQYF. The CDR3 nucleotides read TGCAGCGCCTACACAGCGACATACGAGCAGTACTTC.

Remarks on this clonotype: This sequence may be a read error, since a much larger clone differs from it by one base. The J gene is TRBJ1-2, the V gene TRBV7-8, with D hard to call. The germline CDR1 and CDR2 sequences are SGHVS and FQNEAQ. CDR3 length: 13 residues. Trimming removed 2 bases at V and 7 bases at J, with 11 bases between. The CDR3 protein is CASSLRTAGGYTF. CDR3 coding DNA: TGTGCCAGCAGCTTACGGACGGCGGGTGGCTACACCTTC.

The V and J genes are TRBV5-1 and TRBJ2-7, with 9 bases identical to TRBD2. The CDR3 spans 16 residues. The germline V gene has CDR1 SGHRS and CDR2 YFSETQ. After removal of 2 bases from V and 7 bases from J, the junction contained 13 bases not matched to a gene. CDR3 nucleotides: TGCGCCAGCAGCTTCGATCTAGCGGGACGTACGGGGGAGCAGTACTTC. Protein product: CASSFDLAGRTGEQYF.

In this sample, this clonotype turned up a few times. The rearrangement links TRBV27 to TRBJ2-3, with D perhaps matching TRBD1 (6 bases). The V and J ends lost 3 bases and 7 bases respectively, with 14 bases between them. Germline V gene lookup returns CDR1 MNHEY and CDR2 SMNVEV (reference sequence). CDR3 length equals 14 residues. The CDR3 DNA sequence: TGTGCCAGCAGTTTCTATCAACAGGGTAATACGCAGTATTTT. Translated, it gives CASSFYQQGNTQYF.

This clonotype was counted ten times or more. The genes are TRBV7-2 and TRBJ2-5; 8 bases match TRBD2. This CDR3 spans 17 amino acids. Germline V gene data show CDR1 as SGHTA and CDR2 as FQGNSA. V shed 3 bases and J 3 bases; nucleotides not matched to a gene: 12. CDR3 nucleotide sequence: TGTGCCAGCAGCTTCAGGTTCAACGCAGCGGGGGAAGAGACCCAGTACTTC. This translates into CASSFRFNAAGEETQYF. The full variable domain, rest sourced from reference TRBV7-2 and TRBJ2-5, is GAGVSQSPSNKVTEKGKDVELRCDPISGHTALYWYRQSLGQGLEFLIYFQGNSAPDKSGLPSDRFSAERTGGSVSTLTIQRTQQEDSAVYLCASSFRFNAAGEETQYFGPGTRLLVL.

In its sample, this clonotype was seen a few times. The chain employs TRBV7-9 and TRBJ1-3; the D gene is possibly TRBD1 (5 bases). The V end lost 2 bases, the J end lost 0 bases, and 14 bases lay between the germline ends. Germline assignment: CDR1 SEHNR and CDR2 FQNEAQ (reference sequence). The CDR3 loop spans 17 amino acids. The CDR3 spells CASSLNLRDLSGNTIYF. CDR3 DNA sequence: TGTGCCAGCAGCTTAAACCTAAGGGACCTCTCTGGAAACACCATATATTTT.

This clonotype was counted ten times or more. The chain joins TRBV5-1 to TRBJ1-1, with no clear D. This CDR3 contains 12 residues. V was pared by 4 bases and J by 7 bases, with 11 bases between. The germline CDR1 and CDR2 sequences are SGHRS and YFSETQ. CDR3 sequence reads: CASSPEGGEAFF. The CDR3 bases are TGCGCCAGCAGCCCCGAGGGCGGTGAAGCTTTCTTT.

This clonotype was counted many times. The chain has TRBV27 and TRBJ2-7, with 7 bases matching TRBD2. The CDR3 consists of 14 residues. The germline CDR1 and CDR2 sequences are MNHEY and SMNVEV (reference sequence). The trim removed 5 bases at V and 4 bases at J, leaving 8 bases unmatched. This CDR3 reads CASSPFGGGYEQYF. The CDR3 DNA reads as TGTGCCAGCAGTCCGTTTGGGGGGGGATACGAGCAGTACTTC.

This clonotype has only one observation. This may stem from a read error, because a much larger clone lies one nucleotide away. This chain uses TRBV27 with TRBJ2-7; D is unclear. V was clipped by 1 base and J by 5 bases, with 12 bases between them. CDR1 is MNHEY, CDR2 SMNVEV, per germline (reference sequence). CDR3 size: 14 residues. In DNA form, the CDR3 reads TGTGCCAGCAGTTTATATTTCGCGGTCCACGAGCAGTACTTC. This codes for CASSLYFAVHEQYF.

In its sample, this clonotype was seen many times. The V gene is TRBV6-6, the J gene TRBJ1-2, with 9 bases that match TRBD1. CDR1 is MNHNY, CDR2 SVGAGI, per germline (reference sequence). This CDR3 is built from 12 residues. The V segment lost 8 bases and the J segment 8 bases; nucleotides outside the gene matches: 6. The CDR3 region has the DNA TGTGCCAGCTCCACAGGGGGCGGGGGCTACACCTTC. Its protein product is CASSTGGGGYTF.

This clonotype showed up many times. The J gene is TRBJ2-2, the V gene TRBV9, with D uncertain. In germline, CDR1 is SGDLS, CDR2 YYNGEE. The CDR3 is 13 residues long. V shed 3 bases and J shed 1 base, with 4 bases lying between them. The CDR3 bases are TGTGCCAGCAGCGAGGTGAACACCGGGGAGCTGTTTTTT. This codes for CASSEVNTGELFF.

There are many counts of this clonotype. CDR3 region: CASSRGPWSSGNTIYF. The CDR3 DNA reads as TGTGCCAGCAGCCGAGGACCCTGGAGCTCTGGAAACACCATATATTTT. The rearrangement uses TRBV12-3 or TRBV12-4 and TRBJ1-3; no clear D. The CDR3 totals 16 residues. Between the trimmed V and J ends, which lost 6 bases and 0 bases, there was a span of 15 bases.

This clonotype was seen only once. Possible read error: a much larger clone is one base away. This CDR3 is CASSPGSIIEIQYF. The CDR3, as DNA: TGTGCCAGCAGCCCCGGGTCCATTATTGAGATTCAGTACTTC. This sequence joins TRBV12-3 or TRBV12-4 and TRBJ2-4, with D hard to call. The CDR3 sequence is 14 residues long. Trimming took off 6 bases at V and 10 bases at J, with 19 bases between the two ends.

Turning to this clonotype: A much larger clone differs by one base, so this may be a read error. The chain is built from TRBV10-2 and TRBJ2-7; 8 positions match TRBD1. Germline CDR1 WSHSY, CDR2 SAAADI. Losses at the gene ends were 2 bases for V and 8 bases for J; bases not matched to a gene: 11. CDR3 size: 15 residues. CDR3 DNA sequence: TGCGCCAGCAGTGAGGCAGGGGGCTCGGCTTACCAGCAGTACTTC. The encoded protein is CASSEAGGSAYQQYF.

This clonotype was observed at least ten times. The genes are TRBV29-1 and TRBJ2-1; D ambiguous. The length of the CDR3 is 12 residues. Germline loops: CDR1 SQVTM, CDR2 ANQGSEA. V was pared by 6 bases and J by 4 bases, with 10 bases between. The CDR3 DNA follows: TGCAGCGTCCTCGGCCTTTACAATGAGCAGTTCTTC. It codes for CSVLGLYNEQFF.

This clonotype was observed many times. Its ends do not fully match the called genes, so a read error is possible. The V call is TRBV27, the J call TRBJ2-1; D unclear. This CDR3 has 11 residues. Germline CDR1 and CDR2: MNHEY and SMNVEV (reference sequence). The CDR3 spells CASSLADVWVF. The CDR3 coding sequence is TGTGCCAGCAGTTTGGCGGACGTTTGGGTCTTC.